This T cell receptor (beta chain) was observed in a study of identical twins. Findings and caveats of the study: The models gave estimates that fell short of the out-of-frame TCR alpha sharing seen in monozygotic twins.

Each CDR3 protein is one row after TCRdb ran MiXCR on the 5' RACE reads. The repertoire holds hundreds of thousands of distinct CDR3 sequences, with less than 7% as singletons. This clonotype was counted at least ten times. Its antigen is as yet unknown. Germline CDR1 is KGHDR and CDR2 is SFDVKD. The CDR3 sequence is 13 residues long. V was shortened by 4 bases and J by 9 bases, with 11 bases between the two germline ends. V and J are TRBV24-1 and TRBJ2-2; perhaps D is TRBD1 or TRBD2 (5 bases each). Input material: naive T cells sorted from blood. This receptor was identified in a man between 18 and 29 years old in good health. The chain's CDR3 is CATSEATGRELFF. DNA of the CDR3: TGTGCCACCAGTGAAGCGACGGGACGGGAGCTGTTTTTT.